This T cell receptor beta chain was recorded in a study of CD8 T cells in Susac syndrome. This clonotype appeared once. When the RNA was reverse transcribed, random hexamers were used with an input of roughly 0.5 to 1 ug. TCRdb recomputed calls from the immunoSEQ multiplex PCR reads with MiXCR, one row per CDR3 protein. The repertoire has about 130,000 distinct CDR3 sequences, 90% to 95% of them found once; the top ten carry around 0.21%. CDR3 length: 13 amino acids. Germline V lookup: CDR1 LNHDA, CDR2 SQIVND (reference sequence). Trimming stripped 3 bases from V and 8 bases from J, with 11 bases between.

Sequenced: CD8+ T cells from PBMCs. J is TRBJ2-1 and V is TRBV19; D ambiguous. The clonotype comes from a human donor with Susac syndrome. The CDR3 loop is CASSISLSHEQFF. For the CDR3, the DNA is TGTGCCAGTAGTATTAGTTTGAGCCATGAGCAGTTCTTC.